A single sample is the source of the 24 T cell receptor beta chains below, sequenced in a study of regulatory T cells in long-lasting Graves disease. Building of the TCR beta libraries involved iRepertoire HTBI primers and Arm-PCR of CDR3 regions. In TCRdb, the multiplex PCR reads were re-called with MiXCR into one record per CDR3 protein. The repertoire has over 350,000 distinct CDR3 sequences, under 25% of them found once; the top ten carry roughly 20%. Time point meaning: persistent/refractory GD, antithyroid drugs over 5 years with positive TRAb. Extracted RNA from PBMCs served as the source of the TCR library. The specimen comprised peripheral blood mononuclear cells (PBMCs), sampled when the disease was refractory, from a patient treated with antithyroid drugs. All receptors come from a female donor with Graves disease.

This clonotype was seen ten or more times. The J gene is TRBJ2-7, the V gene TRBV28, with 13 bases matching TRBD2. The CDR3 runs 13 residues. The germline V gene has CDR1 MDHEN and CDR2 SYDVKM. After removal of 3 bases from V and 8 bases from J, the junction contained 1 base not matched to a gene. The CDR3 region has the DNA TGTGCCAGCAGTTTGGGGACTAGCGGGAAGCAGTACTTC. Protein product: CASSLGTSGKQYF.

Details on this clonotype: One junction end does not reproduce the germline sequence, and a read error may be involved. The V gene is TRBV9, the J gene TRBJ2-5; no clear D. The CDR3 is made up of 15 amino acids. CDR1 is SGDLS, CDR2 YYNGEE, per germline. The chain's CDR3 is CAGSVDGSRQETQYF. Written as DNA, the CDR3 is TGTGCCGGCAGCGTAGATGGCAGCCGCCAAGAGACCCAGTACTTC.

V usage is TRBV11-2 and J usage is TRBJ2-3; D call uncertain. CDR3 length equals 15 residues. Germline CDR1 reads SGHAT; CDR2 reads FQNNGV. Trimming stripped 1 base from V and 3 bases from J, with 11 bases between. Here the CDR3 reads CASSLGHSGTDTQYF. In DNA form, the CDR3 reads TGTGCCAGCAGCTTAGGACATTCTGGTACAGATACGCAGTATTTT. Based on the CDR3 plus reference TRBV11-2 and TRBJ2-3, the full variable domain is EAGVAQSPRYKIIEKRQSVAFWCNPISGHATLYWYQQILGQGPKLLIQFQNNGVVDDSQLPKDRFSAERLKGVDSTLKIQPAKLEDSAVYLCASSLGHSGTDTQYFGPGTRLTVL.

This clonotype was detected a few times. This chain connects TRBV5-6 to TRBJ2-7; 8 bases agree with TRBD1. In germline, CDR1 is SGHDT, CDR2 YYEEEE. Germline trimming cut 3 bases from V and 6 bases from J; bases unmatched to any gene: 8. The CDR3 spans 14 residues. CDR3 sequence (DNA): TGTGCCAGCAGCTCTGGACAGGGAACGTCCGAGCAGTACTTC. Its translation: CASSSGQGTSEQYF.

This clonotype was counted only a few times. The chain couples TRBV29-1 to TRBJ1-3, with 8 bases lining up with TRBD1. Trimming took 7 bases from V and 2 from J; bases not matched to a gene: 4. There are 13 residues in the CDR3. Germline V gene lookup returns CDR1 SQVTM and CDR2 ANQGSEA. CDR3 sequence (DNA): TGCAGCGCTGCGGACAGGGCTGGAAACACCATATATTTT. It is translated as CSAADRAGNTIYF.

This clonotype was seen only a few times. No conserved phenylalanine or tryptophan is present at the end of the CDR3, so a read error is the likely explanation. The chain uses TRBV15 and TRBJ1-1; D remains ambiguous. Germline CDR1 reads LNHNV; CDR2 reads YYDKDF (reference sequence). Deletions cut 0 bases from V and 4 bases from J, with 18 bases between. The CDR3 contains 17 residues. The CDR3 protein is CATSRDYAAAQSTEAFC. Here the CDR3 DNA reads TGTGCCACCAGCAGAGATTACGCGGCAGCCCAAAGCACTGAAGCTTTCTGT.

The chain has TRBV20-1 and TRBJ1-1; 9 bases agree with TRBD1. V trimming: 6 bases; J trimming: 7 bases; junction bases outside the gene matches: 12. Germline V CDR1 and CDR2: DFQATT, SNEGSKA (reference sequence). This CDR3 has 14 amino acids. The CDR3 DNA follows: TGCAGTGCGGGTACAGGGGGCGTTAGGGATGAAGCTTTCTTT. It is translated as CSAGTGGVRDEAFF.

This clonotype was seen a few times. The gene calls are TRBV3-1 and TRBJ2-7; 7 nucleotides align to TRBD2. The V segment lost 5 bases and the J segment 2 bases; nucleotides outside the gene matches: 9. The CDR3 runs to 15 residues. Germline CDR1 reads LGHDT; CDR2 reads YNNKEL (reference sequence). The DNA for the CDR3 is TGTGCCAGCAGCGCCACCGGGCGGGGGACCTACGAGCAGTACTTC. As protein: CASSATGRGTYEQYF.

The genes are TRBV11-2 and TRBJ2-7, with a tentative D call TRBD1 (5 bases). This CDR3 spans 14 amino acids. Per the germline V gene, CDR1 is SGHAT and CDR2 is FQNNGV. Trimming shortened V by 5 bases and J by 6 bases, and 17 bases separated the two germline ends. The CDR3 bases are TGTGCCAGCAGCCCCGTCAGGGCCTCCGCCGAGCAGTACTTC. Translation gives CASSPVRASAEQYF.

Ten or more counts support this clonotype. The chain uses TRBV7-2 and TRBJ1-1; TRBD1 matches at 11 bases. J was trimmed by 0 bases and V by 2 bases; bases with no gene match: 8. Germline CDR1 reads SGHTA; CDR2 reads FQGNSA. The CDR3 sequence is 18 residues long. The CDR3 region is CASSLRTGGRTMNTEAFF. The CDR3 DNA sequence: TGTGCCAGCAGCTTAAGGACAGGGGGCAGAACTATGAACACTGAAGCTTTCTTT.

This clonotype showed up many times. This chain's CDR3 is CASSYQRNQPQHF. As DNA, the CDR3 is TGTGCCAGCAGTTATCAGAGGAATCAGCCCCAGCATTTT. This chain joins TRBV6-5 and TRBJ1-5; no clear D. The CDR3 covers 13 residues. CDR1 is MNHEY and CDR2 is SVGAGI in the germline V gene. V shed 3 bases and J shed 4 bases, with 7 bases lying between them.

The V and J genes are TRBV4-1 and TRBJ1-5; D call uncertain. The CDR3 length is 14 residues. CDR1 is MGHRA, CDR2 YSYEKL, per germline. Trimming pared 1 base from V and 4 bases from J, leaving 8 bases between. CDR3 sequence reads: CASSQVETNQPQHF. CDR3 DNA sequence: TGCGCCAGCAGCCAAGTAGAAACTAATCAGCCCCAGCATTTT.

This clonotype was picked up a small number of times. The V call is TRBV5-6, the J call TRBJ2-7, with 8 bases lining up with TRBD1. The length of the CDR3 is 15 residues. CDR1 is SGHDT, CDR2 YYEEEE, per germline. Losses at the gene ends were 4 bases for V and 2 bases for J; bases not matched to a gene: 8. In nucleotides, the CDR3 is TGTGCCAGCAGCCTGACAGGGGTCAAGACCTACGAGCAGTACTTC. Residues: CASSLTGVKTYEQYF.

In this sample, this clonotype turned up many times. This chain connects TRBV11-2 to TRBJ1-2; 8 bases are shared with TRBD1. This CDR3 has 16 residues. CDR1 and CDR2 from the germline V gene are SGHAT and FQNNGV. V lost 6 bases and J lost 4; bases outside the gene matches: 13. The CDR3 protein is CASSHPVAGGIYGYTF. CDR3 DNA: TGTGCCAGCAGTCACCCCGTGGCAGGGGGCATCTATGGCTACACCTTC.

Comments on this clonotype: This may stem from a read error, because a much larger clone lies one nucleotide away. This chain links TRBV11-2 with TRBJ2-5, with 10 bases that match TRBD1. The V gene's germline CDR1 is SGHAT and CDR2 FQNNGV. This CDR3 has 15 residues. CDR3 protein: CASSVGTGVWKTQHF. DNA for the CDR3: TGTGCCAGCAGCGTTGGGACAGGGGTATGGAAGACCCAGCACTTC.

This clonotype was picked up many times. This chain's CDR3 is CASSGPGGLTYEQYF. The CDR3 region has the DNA TGTGCCAGCAGCGGCCCGGGGGGTCTAACCTACGAGCAGTACTTC. The chain is built from TRBV6-1 and TRBJ2-7; 7 positions agree with TRBD2. J lost 2 bases, V lost 6 bases, and 10 bases had no gene match. Germline V lookup: CDR1 MNHNS, CDR2 SASEGT. This CDR3 has 15 residues.

The V call is TRBV6-1, the J call TRBJ1-5, with D possibly being TRBD1 (5 bases). Germline V lookup: CDR1 MNHNS, CDR2 SASEGT. V lost 7 bases to trimming and J lost 5 bases, with 18 bases between them. CDR3 length: 15 amino acids. CDR3 nucleotide sequence: TGTGCCAGCAAAAAACAGGATAACGAGGATCAGCCCCAGCATTTT. This codes for CASKKQDNEDQPQHF.

J is TRBJ1-3 and V is TRBV29-1, with D possibly matching TRBD1 (6 bases). Germline CDR1 and CDR2: SQVTM and ANQGSEA. This CDR3 has 15 residues. V was cut by 2 bases and J by 4 bases, with 15 bases left in between. The CDR3 protein is CSVETDRLSGNTIYF. CDR3 sequence (DNA): TGCAGCGTTGAAACGGACAGACTCTCGGGAAACACCATATATTTT.

This clonotype was seen only a few times. This chain connects TRBV18 to TRBJ2-7; the D is unclear. V was clipped by 3 bases and J by 1 base, with 7 bases between them. The CDR3 spans 13 residues. Germline values: CDR1 KGHSH, CDR2 LQKENI. Written as DNA, the CDR3 is TGTGCCAGCTCACCCGGGCGGTCCTACGAGCAGTACTTC. Its translation is CASSPGRSYEQYF. The full variable domain, rest sourced from reference TRBV18 and TRBJ2-7, is NAGVMQNPRHLVRRRGQEARLRCSPMKGHSHVYWYRQLPEEGLKFMVYLQKENIIDESGMPKERFSAEFPKEGPSILRIQQVVRGDSAAYFCASSPGRSYEQYFGPGTRLTVT.

This clonotype was detected a few times. The chain uses TRBV6-1 and TRBJ1-5, with TRBD1 matching 9 bases. This CDR3 is built from 13 residues. Germline V CDR1 and CDR2: MNHNS, SASEGT. With V trimmed by 7 bases and J by 4 bases, 2 bases remained unmatched. The CDR3 spells CASIDRGNQPQHF. For the CDR3, the DNA is TGTGCCAGCATCGACAGGGGGAATCAGCCCCAGCATTTT.

This clonotype was seen a handful of times. The rearrangement links TRBV7-2 to TRBJ2-1; 7 nucleotides align to TRBD2. Germline CDR1 is SGHTA and CDR2 is FQGNSA. Trimming at V came to 4 bases and at J to 0 bases, leaving 21 bases not matched to a gene. The CDR3 length is 21 residues. The CDR3 region has the DNA TGTGCCAGCAGCTCACCTCGGAGGTCCAGCGGGGTTGTGAGCTCCTACAATGAGCAGTTCTTC. Residues: CASSSPRRSSGVVSSYNEQFF. Full variable domain (outside the CDR3, taken from reference TRBV7-2 and TRBJ2-1): GAGVSQSPSNKVTEKGKDVELRCDPISGHTALYWYRQSLGQGLEFLIYFQGNSAPDKSGLPSDRFSAERTGGSVSTLTIQRTQQEDSAVYLCASSSPRRSSGVVSSYNEQFFGPGTRLTVL.

About this clonotype itself: A much larger clone is a single base away; this may be a read error. The conserved phenylalanine or tryptophan is not found at the CDR3 terminus, so this likely reflects a read error. CDR3 coding DNA: TGTGCCAGCTCGGCATCTGGACTAGCATCCGAGACCCAGTACTCC. Protein sequence: CASSASGLASETQYS. J is TRBJ2-5 and V is TRBV6-1; TRBD2 aligns across 8 bases. Germline values: CDR1 MNHNS, CDR2 SASEGT. The CDR3 covers 15 residues. J lost 5 bases, V lost 8 bases, and 13 bases had no gene match.

CDR3 protein: CASRGQGESYEQYF. In DNA, the CDR3 is TGTGCCAGTAGGGGACAAGGGGAGTCCTACGAGCAGTACTTC. The V gene is TRBV19, the J gene TRBJ2-7; tentatively, D is TRBD1 (6 bases). The V end lost 6 bases, the J end lost 1 base, and 13 bases lay between the germline ends. The CDR3 consists of 14 residues. Germline V gives CDR1 LNHDA, CDR2 SQIVND (reference sequence).

This clonotype was seen ten or more times. The gene calls are TRBV28 and TRBJ2-7; D possibly corresponds to TRBD1 (5 bases). V lost 4 bases and J 3 bases, leaving 10 bases between the germline ends. There are 13 residues in the CDR3. Germline V gene data show CDR1 as MDHEN and CDR2 as SYDVKM. In nucleotides, the CDR3 is TGTGCCAGCAGTTCCCTTCAGGGCTACGAGCAGTACTTC. Its translation: CASSSLQGYEQYF.